This T cell receptor beta chain came from a study of technical replicates of blood from several donors. The data were produced by immunoSEQ multiplex PCR, yet TCRdb's version contains in-frame clones alone and is incomplete. The sample includes tens of thousands of clones, 85% to 95% of them seen just once. Germline V CDR1 and CDR2: SGHRS, YFSETQ. This CDR3 spans 14 amino acids. J gave up 8 bases and V 7 bases, and 8 bases lay outside the gene matches. This chain uses TRBV5-1 with TRBJ2-2, with TRBD1 matching 10 bases. The clonotype comes from a human donor in good health. The sequenced sample consisted of T cells isolated from PBMCs. CDR3 bases: TGCGCCAGCTACCGGGACAGGGGATCGGGGGAGCTGTTTTTT. Amino acids: CASYRDRGSGELFF.